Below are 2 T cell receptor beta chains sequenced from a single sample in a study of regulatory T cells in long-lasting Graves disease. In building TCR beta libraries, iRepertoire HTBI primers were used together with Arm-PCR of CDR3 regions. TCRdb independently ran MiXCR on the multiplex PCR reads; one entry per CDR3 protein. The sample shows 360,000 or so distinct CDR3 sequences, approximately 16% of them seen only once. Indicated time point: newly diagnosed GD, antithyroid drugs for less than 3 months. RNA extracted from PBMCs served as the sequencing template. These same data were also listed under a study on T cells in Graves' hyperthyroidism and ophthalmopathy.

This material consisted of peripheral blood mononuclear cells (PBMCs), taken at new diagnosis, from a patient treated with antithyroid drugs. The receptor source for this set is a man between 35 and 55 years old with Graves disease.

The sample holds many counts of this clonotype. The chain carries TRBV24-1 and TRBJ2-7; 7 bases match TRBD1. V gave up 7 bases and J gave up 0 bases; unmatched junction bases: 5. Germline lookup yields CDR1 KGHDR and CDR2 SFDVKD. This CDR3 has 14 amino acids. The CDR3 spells CATSPGTASYEQYF. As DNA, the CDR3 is TGTGCCACCAGCCCCGGGACAGCCTCCTACGAGCAGTACTTC.

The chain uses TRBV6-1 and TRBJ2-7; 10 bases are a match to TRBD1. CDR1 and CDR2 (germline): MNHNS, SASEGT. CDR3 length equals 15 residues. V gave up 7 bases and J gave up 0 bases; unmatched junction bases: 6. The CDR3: CASTPGTGVSYEQYF. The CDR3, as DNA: TGTGCCAGCACACCCGGGACAGGGGTCTCCTACGAGCAGTACTTC.